A single sample is the source of the 17 T cell receptor beta chains below, sequenced in a study of blood T cell repertoires in COVID-19. TCRdb's table, derived via immunoSEQ multiplex PCR, lists solely in-frame clones and lacks some. The table records around 200,000 clones, around 75% of them present only once. Input material: peripheral blood. All receptors derive from a woman in her 40s with COVID-19, enrolled during active disease.

The chain's CDR3 is CASSPQTAPERMGQYF. DNA for the CDR3: TGTGCCAGTAGTCCTCAGACAGCACCTGAACGCATGGGGCAGTACTTC. The rearrangement joins TRBV19 to TRBJ2-7, with TRBD1 as a possible D gene (5 bases). Germline assignment: CDR1 LNHDA and CDR2 SQIVND (reference sequence). Between the trimmed V and J ends, which lost 5 bases and 9 bases, there was a span of 26 bases. The CDR3 is made up of 16 amino acids.

This chain joins TRBV2 and TRBJ1-2; 9 positions match TRBD1. The CDR3 covers 20 residues. The trim removed 8 bases at V and 4 bases at J, leaving 26 bases unmatched. CDR1 and CDR2 (germline): SNHLY, FYNNEI. The CDR3 region has the DNA TGTGCCAGCCAAGCCGGGACAGGGTCCCCGGGCGCCGTTGGTGGCTATGGCTACACCTTC. Its translation is CASQAGTGSPGAVGGYGYTF.

This clone came up a few times. The V call is TRBV5-5, the J call TRBJ1-5; 7 bases line up with TRBD1. CDR1 and CDR2 (germline): SGHKS, YYEKEE (reference sequence). Trimming removed 3 bases from V and 3 bases from J; junction bases left unmatched: 9. This CDR3 is built from 16 residues. As DNA, the CDR3 is TGTGCCAGCAGCTCCGAGGCGAGGGGGCACAATCAGCCCCAGCATTTT. Amino acid sequence: CASSSEARGHNQPQHF.

The chain is built from TRBV7-7 and TRBJ2-7; 8 positions match TRBD1. Germline V lookup: CDR1 SSHAT, CDR2 FNYEAQ (reference sequence). Trimming took 6 bases from V and 8 from J; bases not matched to a gene: 9. This CDR3 region has 13 residues. Here the CDR3 DNA reads TGTGCCAGCAGTTCAATACAGGGGGAAAAGCAGTACTTC. It encodes CASSSIQGEKQYF.

The chain has TRBV7-9 and TRBJ1-5; perhaps TRBD1 as D (6 bases). V lost 1 base and J lost 0, with 10 bases in between. Germline CDR1 SEHNR, CDR2 FQNEAQ (reference sequence). This CDR3 is 16 amino acids long. The chain's CDR3 is CASSLGTADSNQPQHF. CDR3 coding DNA: TGTGCCAGCAGCTTAGGGACAGCCGATAGCAATCAGCCCCAGCATTTT.

V usage is TRBV5-4 and J usage is TRBJ2-3, with 8 bases that match TRBD2. Trimming cost V 0 bases and J 1 base; bases outside gene matches: 4. This CDR3 has 16 residues. Germline V CDR1 and CDR2: SGHNT, YYREEE (reference sequence). The CDR3 nucleotides are TGTGCCAGCAGCTTGGTGCGGGGGGATGGCACAGATACGCAGTATTTT. Amino acids: CASSLVRGDGTDTQYF.

The chain combines TRBV7-3 with TRBJ2-7; TRBD2 matches 8 bases. Germline V CDR1 and CDR2: SGHTA, FQGTGA. The CDR3 has 15 residues. Losses at the gene ends were 5 bases for V and 5 bases for J; bases not matched to a gene: 11. The CDR3 DNA reads as TGTGCCAGCAGCCCCCTCGGGGGGGCTAGGCACGAGCAGTACTTC. This sequence encodes CASSPLGGARHEQYF.

This chain joins TRBV29-1 and TRBJ2-7; 9 bases map to TRBD1. CDR1 is SQVTM, CDR2 ANQGSEA, per germline. This CDR3 spans 15 amino acids. Trimming removed 5 bases from V and 5 bases from J; junction bases left unmatched: 13. The CDR3, as DNA: TGCAGCGTTTCCCACGGAGGGACAGGGTCCAACGAGCAGTACTTC. It codes for CSVSHGGTGSNEQYF.

The V and J genes are TRBV19 and TRBJ1-2; D remains unclear. V was pared by 7 bases and J by 3 bases, with 9 bases between. Germline-derived CDR1 and CDR2 are LNHDA and SQIVND (reference sequence). This CDR3 spans 12 amino acids. The CDR3 DNA reads as TGTGCCAGTAATGCGGGGTACTATGGCTACACCTTC. Protein product: CASNAGYYGYTF.

The chain carries TRBV4-1 and TRBJ2-1; D possibly corresponds to TRBD1 (5 bases). Trimming took off 6 bases at V and 1 base at J, with 13 bases between the two ends. Germline CDR1 reads MGHRA; CDR2 reads YSYEKL. This CDR3 contains 15 residues. CDR3 protein: CASSRQGQSYNEQFF. The CDR3 DNA sequence: TGCGCCAGCAGTAGGCAGGGCCAATCCTACAATGAGCAGTTCTTC.

The gene calls are TRBV2 and TRBJ2-3; 7 bases match TRBD1. The CDR3 is 14 residues long. V dropped 6 bases and J dropped 2; count of bases not matched to a gene: 5. The germline V gene encodes CDR1 SNHLY and CDR2 FYNNEI. CDR3 bases: TGTGCCAGCAGGGCCGGGACAGACACAGATACGCAGTATTTT. Translating gives CASRAGTDTDTQYF.

As for this clone: The same CDR3 arises from other DNA sequences in this sample as well. The chain carries TRBV3-1 (or the pseudogene TRBV3-2) and TRBJ1-1; a possible D gene is TRBD1 (6 bases). The germline CDR1 and CDR2 sequences are LGHDT and YNNKEL (reference sequence). V lost 1 base and J 5 bases, leaving 8 bases between the germline ends. The CDR3 is 13 residues long. The CDR3 bases are TGTGCCAGCAGCCAAGCCCAGGGGACTGAAGCTTTCTTT. Translated: CASSQAQGTEAFF.

The chain recombines TRBV11-2 with TRBJ2-1, with D uncertain. V was pared by 0 bases and J by 0 bases, with 9 bases between. CDR1 is SGHAT and CDR2 is FQNNGV in the germline V gene. The CDR3 runs 16 residues. CDR3 in DNA: TGTGCCAGCAGCTTAGAACAGTTGAGCTCCTACAATGAGCAGTTCTTC. Encoded protein: CASSLEQLSSYNEQFF.

The genes are TRBV7-6 and TRBJ2-1; TRBD2 is a possible D gene (6 bases). The V and J ends lost 0 bases and 10 bases respectively, with 7 bases between them. CDR1 SGHVS and CDR2 FNYEAQ come from the germline V gene. This CDR3 comprises 12 residues. CDR3: CASSLAGGEQFF. Here the CDR3 DNA reads TGTGCCAGCAGCTTAGCGGGAGGAGAGCAGTTCTTC. The entire variable domain, with the rest obtained from reference TRBV7-6 and TRBJ2-1, is as follows: GAGVSQSPRYKVTKRGQDVALRCDPISGHVSLYWYRQALGQGPEFLTYFNYEAQQDKSGLPNDRFSAERPEGSISTLTIQRTEQRDSAMYRCASSLAGGEQFFGPGTRLTVL.

This clone has a handful of counts. The chain employs TRBV28 and TRBJ2-5; TRBD2 matches 9 bases. Germline trimming cut 6 bases from V and 4 bases from J; bases unmatched to any gene: 6. The CDR3 runs to 14 residues. The germline V gene encodes CDR1 MDHEN and CDR2 SYDVKM. CDR3 residues: CASRYPGLAETQYF. CDR3 in DNA: TGTGCCAGCAGGTATCCGGGACTAGCAGAGACCCAGTACTTC.

This clone was counted only a few times. V and J are TRBV28 and TRBJ1-6; 10 nucleotides line up with TRBD1. The CDR3 consists of 16 residues. Per germline, CDR1 MDHEN and CDR2 SYDVKM. Losses at the gene ends were 10 bases for V and 7 bases for J; bases not matched to a gene: 13. The CDR3 DNA is TGTGCCACCTCCGGTGGGGTGGGACAGGGGAATTCACCCCTCCACTTT. The encoded protein is CATSGGVGQGNSPLHF.

CDR3 loop: CASTPRTSGSRPDEQYF. The CDR3 DNA reads TGTGCCAGTACCCCTCGGACTAGCGGGAGTAGGCCGGACGAGCAGTACTTC. V usage is TRBV19 and J usage is TRBJ2-7, with 13 bases fitting TRBD2. Germline V lookup: CDR1 LNHDA, CDR2 SQIVND (reference sequence). The CDR3 consists of 17 residues. V shed 7 bases, J shed 5 bases, and the junction held 14 bases outside the gene matches.